The clone carrying this T cell receptor (beta chain) was counted a few times. Its target is unknown. This CDR3 has 14 amino acids. The V segment lost 6 bases and the J segment 2 bases; nucleotides outside the gene matches: 4. Germline CDR1 reads MDHEN; CDR2 reads SYDVKM. The sample comes from a study of tumor-infiltrating lymphocytes in primary liver carcinoma. Study results and limitations: Just around 7-25% of top clones spanned all five tumor regions.

Bulk tissue was left unsorted, and RNA and DNA were co-extracted from 20-30 mg of it. The input was around 0.5 ug total RNA; TCR beta cDNA was made from it with a constant-region primer. Three nested multiplex PCR rounds, a slightly modified ARM-PCR, produced the libraries for TCR beta. For roughly 10 cycles apiece, the opening two PCR rounds ran with TRBV1-TRBV30 forward primers and a C-beta reverse primer. One entry per CDR3 protein, called by TCRdb with MiXCR from the multiplex PCR reads. The sample has approximately 120,000 distinct CDR3 sequences; 60% to 75% are singletons. The sequence was obtained from an older woman with primary liver carcinoma and hepatitis B virus infection. The source material was liver tumor tissue from sampling region 3. As to subset: tumor region T3, left-lateral pole. The chain couples TRBV28 to TRBJ2-7; 10 nucleotides line up with TRBD1. The CDR3 region has the DNA TGTGCCAGCAGGGTTGACAGGGGGCCCTACGAGCAGTACTTC. Its translation: CASRVDRGPYEQYF. The whole variable domain, remainder taken from reference TRBV28 and TRBJ2-7, is DVKVTQSSRYLVKRTGEKVFLECVQDMDHENMFWYRQDPGLGLRLIYFSYDVKMKEKGDIPEGYSVSREKKERFSLILESASTNQTSMYLCASRVDRGPYEQYFGPGTRLTVT.